The next 4 T cell receptor beta chains were all read from a single sample in a study of T cell responses to AZD1222 COVID-19 vaccine. Measured with immunoSEQ multiplex PCR; TCRdb has only the in-frame clones, and not every one. The table has around 100,000 clones, around 90% seen once. Sequencing was performed on peripheral blood, taken on day 0 of AZD1222 vaccination. The origin of the receptors is an adult in good health.

V is TRBV14 and J is TRBJ2-7; no definite D call. The V end lost 1 base, the J end lost 4 bases, and 14 bases lay between the germline ends. Germline lookup yields CDR1 SGHDN and CDR2 FVKESK. The CDR3 is 15 residues long. CDR3 bases: TGTGCCAGCAGCCAAGTTTCTGGACCGATATACGAGCAGTACTTC. Translation gives CASSQVSGPIYEQYF.

Written as DNA, the CDR3 is TGTGCCAGCAGCTTAGATCCCGGGACAGGGGGCCGTTACGAGCAGTACTTC. Translation gives CASSLDPGTGGRYEQYF. V and J are TRBV7-2 and TRBJ2-7; 12 nucleotides align to TRBD1. The J segment lost 4 bases and the V segment lost 1 base, leaving 8 bases of the junction unmatched. From germline, CDR1 is SGHTA and CDR2 FQGNSA. The CDR3 runs 17 residues.

The chain employs TRBV30 and TRBJ1-1; perhaps TRBD1 as D (5 bases). The CDR3 contains 14 residues. V was cut by 5 bases and J by 0 bases, with 13 bases left in between. In germline, CDR1 is GTSNPN, CDR2 SVGIG (reference sequence). The CDR3 DNA sequence: TGTGCCTGGGCGATCGACAGCTTGAACACTGAAGCTTTCTTT. Amino acids: CAWAIDSLNTEAFF.

This chain's CDR3 is CASSPVAGVRARGYTF. CDR3 bases: TGTGCCAGCAGCCCCGTAGCAGGGGTACGGGCTAGGGGCTACACCTTC. This rearrangement joins TRBV11-2 to TRBJ1-2; D might be TRBD1 (6 bases). The V and J ends lost 5 bases and 8 bases respectively, with 24 bases between them. Germline V gene data show CDR1 as SGHAT and CDR2 as FQNNGV. The CDR3 is made up of 16 amino acids.